One and the same sample provided the 20 T cell receptor beta chains below, sequenced in a study of blood T cell repertoires in COVID-19. Generated by immunoSEQ multiplex PCR, the TCRdb table keeps only in-frame clones and is missing some. The data hold about 110,000 clones, with 88% observed a single time. The sample consisted of peripheral blood. Receptors originate from a human donor in a cohort sampled during active COVID-19.

V usage is TRBV15 and J usage is TRBJ1-5; D not resolved. The germline V gene has CDR1 LNHNV and CDR2 YYDKDF (reference sequence). Trimming took off 8 bases at V and 2 bases at J, with 7 bases between the two ends. CDR3 length: 12 amino acids. CDR3 in amino acids: CATSAGNQPQHF. CDR3 DNA: TGTGCCACCTCGGCGGGCAATCAGCCCCAGCATTTT.

J is TRBJ2-5 and V is TRBV5-1; 8 bases line up with TRBD1. J lost 0 bases, V lost 6 bases, and 7 bases had no gene match. The CDR3 consists of 15 residues. Germline assignment: CDR1 SGHRS and CDR2 YFSETQ. The CDR3 sequence: CASTRQGIYQETQYF. CDR3 DNA sequence: TGCGCCAGCACCAGACAGGGGATCTACCAAGAGACCCAGTACTTC.

The gene calls are TRBV27 and TRBJ2-1; TRBD1 might be the D (5 bases). Germline values: CDR1 MNHEY, CDR2 SMNVEV (reference sequence). With 5 bases removed from V and 9 bases from J, the gap between germline ends came to 17 bases. The CDR3 loop spans 14 amino acids. The CDR3 bases are TGTGCCAGCAGTCCCCTTTTAGGGGTAGGTGAGCAGTTCTTC. It specifies CASSPLLGVGEQFF.

This chain connects TRBV28 to TRBJ1-5, with 9 bases that match TRBD1. CDR1 MDHEN and CDR2 SYDVKM come from the germline V gene. The CDR3 runs to 15 residues. J lost 3 bases, V lost 4 bases, and 4 bases had no gene match. The CDR3 DNA reads as TGTGCCAGCAGTTCTGGGACAGGGAACAATCAGCCCCAGCATTTT. Translated, it gives CASSSGTGNNQPQHF.

The V call is TRBV5-4, the J call TRBJ1-2, with 8 bases matching TRBD1. CDR3 length equals 14 residues. Trimming cost V 4 bases and J 6 bases; bases outside gene matches: 8. Germline-derived CDR1 and CDR2 are SGHNT and YYREEE (reference sequence). The CDR3 sequence: CASSRTGTRDGYTF. CDR3 DNA sequence: TGTGCCAGCAGCCGGACAGGGACGCGGGATGGCTACACCTTC.

The chain joins TRBV7-6 to TRBJ2-7; 9 bases align to TRBD1. CDR1 is SGHVS, CDR2 FNYEAQ, per germline. Losses at the gene ends were 2 bases for V and 2 bases for J; bases not matched to a gene: 7. CDR3 length: 16 residues. The CDR3 DNA reads as TGTGCCAGCAGCTTAAACGACAGGGGGAGAGCCTACGAGCAGTACTTC. The encoded protein is CASSLNDRGRAYEQYF.

V and J are TRBV6-5 and TRBJ1-2, with 7 bases aligning to TRBD1. J was trimmed by 2 bases and V by 6 bases; bases with no gene match: 3. Germline CDR1 MNHEY, CDR2 SVGAGI. The CDR3 runs 13 residues. The CDR3 region is CASRGTENYGYTF. CDR3 bases: TGTGCCAGCAGGGGGACAGAGAACTATGGCTACACCTTC.

This rearrangement joins TRBV3-1 (or the pseudogene TRBV3-2) to TRBJ1-1; D possibly corresponds to TRBD1 (5 bases). The germline V gene encodes CDR1 LGHDT and CDR2 YNNKEL (reference sequence). The CDR3 totals 14 residues. Trimming cost V 2 bases and J 8 bases, with 15 bases left between them. The CDR3 sequence is CASSQNSQGKEAFF. CDR3 nucleotides: TGTGCCAGCAGCCAAAATTCGCAGGGAAAAGAAGCTTTCTTT.

The chain is built from TRBV19 and TRBJ2-3; 7 bases are shared with TRBD2. This CDR3 region has 13 residues. The V gene's germline CDR1 is LNHDA and CDR2 SQIVND (reference sequence). Trimming took 7 bases from V and 6 from J; bases not matched to a gene: 7. This CDR3 is CASIPTGRDTQYF. Here the CDR3 DNA reads TGTGCCAGTATTCCTACCGGGAGGGATACGCAGTATTTT.

This clone was recorded once. The rearrangement joins TRBV9 to TRBJ1-1; the D is unclear. This CDR3 contains 13 residues. The germline V gene encodes CDR1 SGDLS and CDR2 YYNGEE. The germline V and J ends were trimmed by 3 bases and 5 bases, with 11 bases remaining between them. CDR3 nucleotides: TGTGCCAGCAGCGCCGGACTAGGGACTGAAGCTTTCTTT. This encodes CASSAGLGTEAFF.

The CDR3 DNA follows: TGTGCCAGCAGAGGACGACAGGGGGCCACGAACACTGAAGCTTTCTTT. This gives the protein CASRGRQGATNTEAFF. V gene TRBV2 combines with J gene TRBJ1-1, with 10 bases matching TRBD1. V lost 6 bases, J lost 1 base, and 8 bases stayed unmatched. Per germline, CDR1 SNHLY and CDR2 FYNNEI. This CDR3 spans 16 amino acids.

This clone has only one observation. The V gene is TRBV5-1, the J gene TRBJ2-3; 7 nucleotides match TRBD1. There are 15 residues in the CDR3. Germline assignment: CDR1 SGHRS and CDR2 YFSETQ. Trimming at V came to 4 bases and at J to 5 bases, leaving 10 bases not matched to a gene. CDR3 DNA: TGCGCCAGCAGCCTACAGGGGTTGAAGGTAGATACGCAGTATTTT. Translating it yields CASSLQGLKVDTQYF.

The rearrangement links TRBV11-2 to TRBJ2-7; the match to TRBD1 covers 9 bases. The germline gives CDR1 SGHAT, CDR2 FQNNGV. The V and J ends lost 4 bases and 0 bases, in that order; junction bases with no gene match: 7. CDR3 size: 16 residues. CDR3 coding DNA: TGTGCCAGCAGCTCTCCGGGACAGGGCCTCTCCTACGAGCAGTACTTC. This gives the protein CASSSPGQGLSYEQYF.

The chain recombines TRBV20-1 with TRBJ2-4, with D tentatively TRBD1 (6 bases). Trimming took 4 bases from V and 6 from J, leaving 7 bases between them. The CDR3 sequence is 11 residues long. The V gene's germline CDR1 is DFQATT and CDR2 SNEGSKA (reference sequence). CDR3 in amino acids: CSATRGNIQYF. The CDR3 DNA is TGCAGTGCTACCAGGGGAAACATTCAGTACTTC.

V and J are TRBV6-5 and TRBJ2-1, with TRBD1 as a possible D gene (6 bases). The CDR3 length is 14 residues. Germline V gene lookup returns CDR1 MNHEY and CDR2 SVGAGI. This CDR3 is CASRGSSSYNEQFF. The CDR3 coding sequence is TGTGCTAGTAGGGGGTCGAGCTCCTACAATGAGCAGTTCTTC.

This chain uses TRBV19 with TRBJ1-1; D might be TRBD1 (6 bases). The CDR3 sequence is 12 residues long. The V and J ends lost 9 bases and 11 bases respectively, with 19 bases between them. Germline CDR1 LNHDA, CDR2 SQIVND (reference sequence). The CDR3 DNA is TGTGCCAGCCCTGGCCCCGCAGGGGTTGCTTTCTTT. Its protein is CASPGPAGVAFF.

This chain uses TRBV15 with TRBJ2-1; TRBD2 agrees at 12 bases. Trimming took 8 bases from V and 8 from J; bases not matched to a gene: 7. Germline CDR1 LNHNV, CDR2 YYDKDF (reference sequence). This CDR3 region has 14 residues. The CDR3 region has the DNA TGTGCCACCCGACTAGCGGGAGTTAGGGATGAGCAGTTCTTC. Protein sequence: CATRLAGVRDEQFF.

V is TRBV2 and J is TRBJ2-7, with unresolved D. The CDR3 runs to 14 residues. Germline CDR1 SNHLY, CDR2 FYNNEI. V gave up 6 bases and J gave up 0 bases, with 12 bases separating them. CDR3: CASRLTDPSYEQYF. The DNA of the CDR3 is TGTGCCAGCAGGTTAACAGATCCCTCCTACGAGCAGTACTTC.

The V call is TRBV4-2, the J call TRBJ1-4; no firm D call. Germline CDR1 and CDR2: LGHNA and YNFKEQ. CDR3 length equals 16 residues. The V gene lost 0 bases and the J gene lost 0 bases, with 8 bases spanning the gap. CDR3 amino acids: CASSQDHCATNEKLFF. CDR3 bases: TGTGCCAGCAGCCAAGATCACTGTGCAACTAATGAAAAACTGTTTTTT.

The rearrangement joins TRBV5-4 to TRBJ1-2; 7 bases fit TRBD1. Germline CDR1 and CDR2: SGHNT and YYREEE (reference sequence). V lost 4 bases, J lost 3 bases, and 12 bases stayed unmatched. The CDR3 has 16 residues. CDR3 residues: CASSGGGQGDYYGYTF. The CDR3 DNA sequence: TGTGCCAGCAGCGGAGGGGGCCAGGGGGATTACTATGGCTACACCTTC.